This TCR beta chain was sequenced for a study of cytomegalovirus exposure and HLA in healthy donors. The PCR contained 60 Vbeta and 13 Jbeta primers. Using immunoSEQ multiplex PCR, the repertoire was profiled, and TCRdb retains in-frame clones only, with some absent. The repertoire has roughly 200,000 clones, roughly 79% of them found once; the top ten carry 1.5% to 2%. Despite likely unrecorded immune exposures, the donors were nominally healthy at the time of sampling. Study-level results: At a 0.05 false discovery rate, a later analysis found some 17,000 TCR beta sequences to be associated with HLA alleles. Upon later analysis, HLA-associated TCR beta chains proved more clonally expanded than other, equally common chains.

The CDR3 consists of 15 residues. Germline CDR1 and CDR2: SGHDN and FVKESK. V lost 4 bases, J lost 3 bases, and 7 bases stayed unmatched. Points on this clone: Its antigen remains unknown.

The chain combines TRBV14 with TRBJ2-7, with 9 bases lining up with TRBD1. This TCR was sampled from a man aged 30-40 years in good health and CMV-seronegative. The sequenced sample consisted of PBMCs. This CDR3 reads CASSPDRGTGYEQYF. The CDR3 DNA reads as TGTGCCAGCAGCCCAGACAGGGGGACCGGCTACGAGCAGTACTTC.